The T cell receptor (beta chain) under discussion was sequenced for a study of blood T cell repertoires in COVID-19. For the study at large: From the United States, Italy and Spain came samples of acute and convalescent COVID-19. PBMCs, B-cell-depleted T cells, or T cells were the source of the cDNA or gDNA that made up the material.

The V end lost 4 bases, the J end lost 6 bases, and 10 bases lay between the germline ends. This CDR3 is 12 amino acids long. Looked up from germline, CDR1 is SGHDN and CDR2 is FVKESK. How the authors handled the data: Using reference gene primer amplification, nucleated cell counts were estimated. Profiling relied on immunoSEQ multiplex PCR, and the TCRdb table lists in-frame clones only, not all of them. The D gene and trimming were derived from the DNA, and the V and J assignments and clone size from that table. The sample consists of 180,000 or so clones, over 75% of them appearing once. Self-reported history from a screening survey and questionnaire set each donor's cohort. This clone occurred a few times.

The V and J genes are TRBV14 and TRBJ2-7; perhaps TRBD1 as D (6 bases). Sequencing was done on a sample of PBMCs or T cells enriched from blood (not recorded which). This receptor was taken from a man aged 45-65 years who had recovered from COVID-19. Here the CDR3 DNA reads TGTGCCAGCAGCCCCGGGACACCCGAGCAGTACTTC. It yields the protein CASSPGTPEQYF.